The 8 T cell receptor beta chains below come from one sample, sequenced in a study of blood T cell repertoires in COVID-19. The method was immunoSEQ multiplex PCR; TCRdb's version includes in-frame clones alone and lacks a portion of them. The sample has around 42,000 clones, around 88% seen once. The sequenced sample consisted of peripheral blood. The receptors were gathered from a human donor in a cohort sampled during active COVID-19.

The chain joins TRBV6-5 to TRBJ2-7; 9 bases match TRBD1. Per germline, CDR1 MNHEY and CDR2 SVGAGI. The CDR3 totals 15 residues. V gave up 5 bases and J gave up 3 bases; unmatched junction bases: 8. CDR3 bases: TGTGCCAGCAGTCCCCCGGGACAGGGTTTCTACGAGCAGTACTTC. Protein: CASSPPGQGFYEQYF.

This chain connects TRBV6-1 to TRBJ2-2, with 9 bases aligning to TRBD2. The CDR3 covers 16 residues. The germline V gene encodes CDR1 MNHNS and CDR2 SASEGT. V dropped 2 bases and J dropped 7; count of bases not matched to a gene: 8. The CDR3 region is CASSELPSGMIGELFF. CDR3 coding DNA: TGTGCCAGCAGTGAACTCCCTAGCGGGATGATCGGGGAGCTGTTTTTT.

There are a few counts of this clone. The chain combines TRBV10-3 with TRBJ1-5, with TRBD1 matching 7 bases. Germline V gene sequence: CDR1 ENHRY, CDR2 SYGVKD. The CDR3 extends over 15 amino acids. Trimming at V came to 4 bases and at J to 1 base, leaving 4 bases not matched to a gene. CDR3 region: CAISADRRSNQPQHF. The CDR3 nucleotides are TGTGCCATCAGTGCGGACAGGCGAAGCAATCAGCCCCAGCATTTT.

The chain employs TRBV6-5 and TRBJ2-1; 7 positions match TRBD1. Germline assignment: CDR1 MNHEY and CDR2 SVGAGI. Germline trimming cut 9 bases from V and 1 base from J; bases unmatched to any gene: 9. The CDR3 has 15 residues. This chain's CDR3 is CASERGRISYNEQFF. The CDR3, as DNA: TGTGCCAGTGAAAGGGGGCGGATTTCCTACAATGAGCAGTTCTTC.

The genes are TRBV6-5 and TRBJ2-1, with TRBD2 identical over 9 bases. Looked up from germline, CDR1 is MNHEY and CDR2 is SVGAGI. This CDR3 contains 15 residues. Trimming took 6 bases from V and 9 from J; bases not matched to a gene: 12. DNA for the CDR3: TGTGCCAGCAGCCCAGGGGTAGCGGGAGTGGCTGAGCAGTTCTTC. Protein product: CASSPGVAGVAEQFF.

J is TRBJ1-3 and V is TRBV6-6; 7 nucleotides align to TRBD1. V lost 2 bases to trimming and J lost 0 bases; unmatched junction nucleotides: 4. Germline assignment: CDR1 MNHNY and CDR2 SVGAGI (reference sequence). This CDR3 spans 16 amino acids. This CDR3 reads CASSYGQDNSGNTIYF. Written as DNA, the CDR3 is TGTGCCAGCAGTTACGGACAGGACAACTCTGGAAACACCATATATTTT.

The chain uses TRBV28 and TRBJ2-5; 9 nucleotides match TRBD1. This CDR3 has 16 residues. Germline CDR1 reads MDHEN; CDR2 reads SYDVKM. Unmatched junction bases numbered 12, after V lost 5 bases and J lost 5 bases. This CDR3 is CASSQPGQGLGETQYF. The CDR3 DNA is TGTGCCAGCAGTCAACCTGGACAGGGGTTGGGGGAGACCCAGTACTTC.

The chain combines TRBV6-5 with TRBJ2-7, with 13 bases aligning to TRBD2. V shed 0 bases, J shed 4 bases, and the junction held 0 bases outside the gene matches. The CDR3 covers 15 residues. Germline V gene lookup returns CDR1 MNHEY and CDR2 SVGAGI. In DNA form, the CDR3 reads TGTGCCAGCAGTTACTCGGGACTAGCGGGGTACGAGCAGTACTTC. It specifies CASSYSGLAGYEQYF.